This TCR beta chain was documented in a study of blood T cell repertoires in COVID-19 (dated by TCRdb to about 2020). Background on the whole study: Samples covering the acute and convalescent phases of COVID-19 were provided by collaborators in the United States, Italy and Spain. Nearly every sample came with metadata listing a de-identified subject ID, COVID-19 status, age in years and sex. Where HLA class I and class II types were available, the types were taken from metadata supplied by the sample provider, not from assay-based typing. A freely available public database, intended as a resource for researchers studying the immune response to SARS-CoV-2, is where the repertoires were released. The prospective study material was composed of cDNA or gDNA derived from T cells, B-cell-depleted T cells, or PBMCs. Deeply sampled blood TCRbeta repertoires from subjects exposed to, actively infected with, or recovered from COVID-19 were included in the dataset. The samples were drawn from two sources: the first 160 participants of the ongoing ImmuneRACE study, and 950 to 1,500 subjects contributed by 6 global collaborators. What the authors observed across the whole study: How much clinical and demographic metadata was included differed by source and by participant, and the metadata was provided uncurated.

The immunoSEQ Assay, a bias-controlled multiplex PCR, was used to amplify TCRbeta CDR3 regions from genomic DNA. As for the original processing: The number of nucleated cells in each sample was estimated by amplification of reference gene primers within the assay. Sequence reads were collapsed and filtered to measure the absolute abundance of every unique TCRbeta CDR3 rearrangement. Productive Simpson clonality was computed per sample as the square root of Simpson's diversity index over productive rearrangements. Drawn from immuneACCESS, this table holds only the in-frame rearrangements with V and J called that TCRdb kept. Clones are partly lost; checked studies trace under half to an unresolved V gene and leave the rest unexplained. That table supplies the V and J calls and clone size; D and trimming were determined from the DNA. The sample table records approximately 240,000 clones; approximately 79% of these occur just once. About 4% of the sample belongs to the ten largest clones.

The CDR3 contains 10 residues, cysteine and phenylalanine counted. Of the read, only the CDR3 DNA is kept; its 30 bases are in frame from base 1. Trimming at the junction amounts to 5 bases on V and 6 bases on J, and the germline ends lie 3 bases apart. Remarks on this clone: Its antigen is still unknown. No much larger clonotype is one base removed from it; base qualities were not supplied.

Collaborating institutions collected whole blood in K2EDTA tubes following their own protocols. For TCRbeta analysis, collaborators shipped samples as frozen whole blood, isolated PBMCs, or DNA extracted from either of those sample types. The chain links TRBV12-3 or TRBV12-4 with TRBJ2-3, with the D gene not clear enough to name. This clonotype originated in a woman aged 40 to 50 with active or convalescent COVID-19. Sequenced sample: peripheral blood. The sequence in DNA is TGTGCCAGCAGTAGCGATACGCAGTATTTT. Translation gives CASSSDTQYF.